This entry is about one T cell receptor (beta chain). These data are taken from a study of blood T cell repertoires in COVID-19. Study-level information: COVID-19 samples from acute and convalescent phases originated in the United States, Italy and Spain. Sources were T cells, B-cell-depleted T cells, or PBMCs; the material itself was cDNA or gDNA.

Assay: immunoSEQ multiplex PCR; the TCRdb copy retains only in-frame clones and omits some. The table has about 230,000 clones, around four fifths seen once. Germline V gene lookup returns CDR1 GTSNPN and CDR2 SVGIG (reference sequence). The CDR3 has 12 residues. V was clipped by 4 bases and J by 5 bases, with 9 bases between them. The rearrangement uses TRBV30 and TRBJ2-1; D remains ambiguous. The TCR sequence derives from an older woman with active or convalescent COVID-19. Sequencing was done on a sample of peripheral blood. CDR3 in DNA: TGTGCCTGGAAAGTACAACACAATGAGCAGTTCTTC. It translates to CAWKVQHNEQFF.